This T cell receptor (beta chain) was observed in a study of shared clonotypes between healthy human individuals. General study results and limits: Rarefaction indicated that sorted-subset sequencing remained incomplete although depth was large.

This CDR3 contains 14 residues. CDR1 and CDR2 (germline): MDHEN, SYDVKM. V was cut by 6 bases and J by 2 bases, with 12 bases left in between. Per the study methods: ImmunoSEQ output lacked quality scores and full-length reads, limiting matched filtering. Profiled with immunoSEQ multiplex PCR; TCRdb holds only in-frame clones, not every one. V and J calls and clone size come straight from that table; D and trimming were deduced from the DNA. Of about 980,000 clones listed, approximately 80% are singletons. Comments on this clone: Its antigen is as yet unknown.

Sequenced material: memory CD4+ T cells sorted from blood. Subset defined: CD45RA-negative fraction. This clonotype was obtained from a man between 18 and 29 years old in good health. The chain has TRBV28 and TRBJ2-3; D uncertain. CDR3 nucleotides: TGTGCCAGCAGCAACACACGGGCCACAGATACGCAGTATTTT. Translation gives CASSNTRATDTQYF.